This T cell receptor (beta chain) was found in a study of T cells in Graves' hyperthyroidism and ophthalmopathy. V was clipped by 4 bases and J by 5 bases, with 11 bases between them. Germline CDR1 reads DFQATT; CDR2 reads SNEGSKA (reference sequence). The CDR3 is 12 residues long. This clonotype was seen at least ten times. With duration under 3 months, ophthalmopathy was active: Clinical Activity Score at least 3, NOSPECS at least 4. Amplification of TCR beta CDR3 regions was performed using RNA transcripts as template. Initially, a first-round RT-PCR of the TCR CDR3 employed the HTBI primer set. TCRdb ran MiXCR on the multiplex PCR reads and lists one entry per CDR3 protein. The table includes approximately 690,000 distinct CDR3 sequences, roughly 15% detected once.

The sequence came from a woman aged 45-60 years with Graves' ophthalmopathy. This sequence joins TRBV20-1 and TRBJ1-2; D not resolved. Sequencing was carried out using blood. DNA for the CDR3: TGCAGTGCTAACCTCAATTCGTATGGCTACACCTTC. It yields the protein CSANLNSYGYTF.